A selection of T cell receptor beta chains follows, all from one sample in a study of blood T cell repertoires in COVID-19. Generated by immunoSEQ multiplex PCR, the TCRdb table keeps only in-frame clones and is missing some. The sample carries fewer than 200,000 clones, approximately 87% recorded once. Specimen: peripheral blood. The receptors were gathered from a woman in her 70s with COVID-19, enrolled during active disease. CDR3s include the opening cysteine and the closing phenylalanine or tryptophan. D genes are given only for firm matches. Clone size is not always given. Where it is, it says once, few, many or a class for expanded clones.

clone size,V gene,D gene,J gene,CDR3 protein,CDR3 DNA
few,TRBV2,NA,TRBJ2-7,CASSVTNEQYF,TGTGCCAGCAGTGTGACTAACGAGCAGTACTTC
few,TRBV7-9,TRBD1,TRBJ1-1,CASSSTGDGTEAFF,TGTGCCAGCAGCTCGACAGGGGACGGGACTGAAGCTTTCTTT
NA,TRBV4-2,TRBD2,TRBJ2-2,CASSLDLAGGNTGELFF,TGTGCCAGCAGCCTCGATCTAGCGGGAGGGAATACCGGGGAGCTGTTTTTT
once,TRBV30,TRBD1,TRBJ1-2,CAWSQQGQGYTF,TGTGCCTGGAGCCAACAGGGGCAAGGCTACACCTTC
few,TRBV6-5,TRBD1,TRBJ2-7,CASRSGQAYEQYF,TGTGCCAGCAGATCGGGACAGGCCTACGAGCAGTACTTC
NA,TRBV7-3,TRBD2,TRBJ2-1,CASSNPGLANNEQFF,TGTGCCAGCAGCAATCCGGGACTAGCAAACAATGAGCAGTTCTTC
NA,TRBV2,TRBD1,TRBJ1-2,CASSYDRGGAGGYTF,TGTGCCAGCAGTTATGACAGGGGAGGGGCTGGTGGCTACACCTTC
NA,TRBV4-3,TRBD1,TRBJ1-2,CASSQFTTGGADGYTF,TGCGCCAGCAGCCAATTTACGACAGGGGGCGCGGATGGCTACACCTTC
NA,TRBV28,NA,TRBJ1-1,CASSLERDTEAFF,TGTGCCAGCAGTTTGGAGAGAGACACTGAAGCTTTCTTT
NA,TRBV6-6,NA,TRBJ1-2,CASSQTWGGGHGYTF,TGTGCCAGCAGCCAGACCTGGGGCGGGGGACATGGCTACACCTTC
NA,TRBV12-3/TRBV12-4,NA,TRBJ1-1,CASSYTGVTEAFF,TGTGCCAGCAGTTATACGGGGGTCACTGAAGCTTTCTTT
once,TRBV6-5,TRBD1,TRBJ1-1,CASSKGQENTEAFF,TGTGCCAGCAGTAAGGGACAGGAAAACACTGAAGCTTTCTTT
NA,TRBV7-9,NA,TRBJ1-3,CASGQSGNTIYF,TGTGCCAGCGGACAATCTGGAAACACCATATATTTT
NA,TRBV9,TRBD1,TRBJ2-7,CASSNNDRANYEQYF,TGTGCCAGCAGTAATAACGACAGGGCAAACTACGAGCAGTACTTC
NA,TRBV14,NA,TRBJ1-2,CASSQYRANYGYTF,TGTGCCAGCAGCCAATACAGAGCTAACTATGGCTACACCTTC
NA,TRBV28,NA,TRBJ1-5,CASSRGGNNNQPQHF,TGTGCCAGCAGTCGCGGTGGTAATAACAATCAGCCCCAGCATTTT
NA,TRBV18,TRBD1,TRBJ1-5,CASSPGQGSNQPQHF,TGTGCCAGCTCACCGGGACAGGGTAGCAATCAGCCCCAGCATTTT
once,TRBV19,TRBD2,TRBJ2-1,CATSGSGSNNEQFF,TGTGCCACATCCGGTAGCGGGAGTAACAATGAGCAGTTCTTC
NA,TRBV3-1/TRBV3-2,TRBD1,TRBJ2-6,CASSQDDRAGANVLTF,TGTGCCAGCAGCCAAGACGACAGGGCCGGGGCCAACGTCCTGACTTTC
NA,TRBV9,TRBD2,TRBJ2-2,CASSSRNLAVTGELFF,TGTGCCAGCAGCTCGAGGAATCTAGCGGTCACCGGGGAGCTGTTTTTT
NA,TRBV9,TRBD1,TRBJ1-6,CASSVGSGGHSPLHF,TGTGCCAGCAGCGTAGGTTCAGGGGGCCATTCACCCCTCCACTTT
once,TRBV4-3,TRBD2,TRBJ2-1,CASSQAAGGSYNEQFF,TGCGCCAGCAGCCAAGCAGCGGGAGGGTCCTACAATGAGCAGTTCTTC
NA,TRBV5-1,NA,TRBJ2-5,CASSAGLAEETQYF,TGCGCCAGCAGCGCGGGACTGGCGGAAGAGACCCAGTACTTC
NA,TRBV28,TRBD2,TRBJ2-1,CASTLLAGFNNEQFF,TGTGCCAGCACTTTACTAGCGGGGTTTAATAATGAGCAGTTCTTC
NA,TRBV28,NA,TRBJ1-4,CASSLSQRGTNEKLFF,TGTGCCAGCAGTTTATCCCAAAGGGGGACTAATGAAAAACTGTTTTTT